Sequencing of this TCR beta chain was carried out in a study of neurological immune-mediated disorders. Study results and limitations: It was HTLV-1-associated myelopathy that showed the most TCR clonal expansion, while multiple sclerosis showed the least, falling below healthy controls.

V lost 5 bases to trimming and J lost 5 bases; unmatched junction nucleotides: 5. Germline lookup yields CDR1 SEHNR and CDR2 FQNEAQ (reference sequence). The CDR3 has 14 amino acids. Note on this clonotype: Antigen unknown.

Time point specified: technical triplicate 3. It was by 5'RACE with 10-nucleotide random UMIs that the cDNA was made. TCRdb ran MiXCR on the 5' RACE reads and lists one entry per CDR3 protein. In the table there are about 44,000 distinct CDR3 sequences, roughly 21% of which are singletons. The chain employs TRBV7-9 and TRBJ2-3; 9 bases align to TRBD2. The sequence came from a man aged 55 to 69 with HTLV-1-associated myelopathy (HAM/TSP). Sequenced: PBMCs. The CDR3 DNA sequence: TGTGCCAGCAGCAATAGCGGGGGCCAAGATACGCAGTATTTT. Its translation: CASSNSGGQDTQYF.